This T cell receptor beta chain was documented in a study of cytomegalovirus exposure and HLA in healthy donors (dated by TCRdb to the late 2010s). Context from the whole study: An earlier analysis of more than 550 of the donors reported about 300 Gb of sequence data and 90 million to 120 million unique TCR beta sequences obtained from around 170 million T cells. An early release that covered fewer than 800 HLA-typed donors contained around 330 gigabases of sequencing data and about 84 million unique TCR sequences. Of the roughly 400 genotyped donors, less than 85% were placed in the genetic ancestry cluster associated with self-reported Caucasian donors. The study aimed to test whether signatures of past pathogen exposure could be identified by cataloging public T cell receptors. The T cell repertoires of 666 subjects were profiled by immunosequencing and related to cytomegalovirus serostatus. Along with the approximately 650-subject first cohort, a separate validation cohort of over 90 different subjects was used. The study combined high-throughput TCR immunosequencing, statistical association of individual TCRs with disease status, and machine learning to predict cytomegalovirus infection status. In a later analysis, previously published TCR beta repertoires from some 640 donors were re-analyzed and high-resolution HLA genotyping was added so that TCR occurrence patterns could be studied. Rather than using new phenotypic data, the later analysis identified candidate immune exposures from TCR beta sequences and from how often those sequences occurred across donors. An earlier analysis of 500 to 750 of the donors applied high-throughput TCR beta sequencing to assess whether each TCR beta V gene segment acted as functional or pseudogenic. Donor age, sex, ethnicity and CMV serostatus were collected together with the repertoire data. In a later genetic analysis, genome-wide SNP genotypes for about 55% of the 666 donors were used, and that subset was treated as a discovery cohort. All discovery cohort repertoires had been generated on a single sequencing platform. HLA typing covered class I and class II loci at four-digit resolution. Typing coverage differed by locus: A, B, C, DRB1 and DQB1 were typed in roughly 620-640 donors, DQA1 in about 500, DPA1 in some 610, and DPB1 in 472. A handful of DR-DQ haplotypes were handled as single units for association and clustering because linkage in the cohort was strong. Among a few hundred genotyped donors of the cohort, an average of about 240,000 unique TCR beta nucleotide sequences were sequenced per donor, roughly 20% of them non-productive.

Taken from the germline V gene (reference sequence), the CDR1 and CDR2 loops are GTSNPN and SVGIG. The CDR3 spans 14 residues, from the cysteine through the phenylalanine. Solely the CDR3 DNA is kept, with 42 bases framed from the first base. Trimming at the junction amounts to 1 base on V and 7 bases on J, and the germline ends lie 14 bases apart. The cohort comprised some 700 healthy bone marrow donors. At the time of sampling, every cohort member was nominally healthy, though immune exposures that went unrecorded were likely present. Of the approximately 700 cohort members, fewer than 300 had positive CMV serostatus and fewer than 450 had negative CMV serostatus, and CMV serostatus was not recorded for the donor. A peripheral blood sample was collected from each donor, and TCR beta sequencing was performed on peripheral blood mononuclear cells. The Qiagen DNeasy Blood Extraction Kit was used to extract genomic DNA from the blood cell samples.

The library relied on the immunoSEQ multiplex PCR assay. The multiplex PCR relied on a mix of 60 forward primers for TCR Vbeta segments and 13 reverse primers for TCR Jbeta segments. Amplification of the CDR3 region of rearranged TCR beta genes was performed with a multiplex PCR assay on genomic DNA. Amplified TCR beta libraries were sequenced as 87-base-pair reads on the Illumina HiSeq System. The source study handled its data this way. Across the 600 to 700 repertoires, a later analysis counted some 81 million unique TCR beta chains, some 11 million of which were shared by at least two donors. Raw reads were error-corrected and collapsed into unique sequences with a nearest-neighbor algorithm that merged closely related sequences to remove PCR and sequencing errors. Alignment of CDR3 sequences to IMGT reference sequences was used to assign V, D and J gene segments. For a sequence to be retained, at least a six-nucleotide match to both a V gene segment and a J gene segment was required. A rearrangement was called productive if the CDR3 had no stop codons and remained in frame with V and J, and every other rearrangement was called non-productive. CDR3 was defined according to IMGT convention as the region running from the second conserved V-encoded cysteine to the conserved J-encoded phenylalanine. In an earlier analysis of roughly 610 of the donors, sequences lacking an unambiguous match to a single V gene segment were excluded. An earlier analysis of fewer than 650 of the donors classified V segments as functional when productive rearrangements were above 56.7% and as segregating when the standard deviation between donors was above 5%. A statistical classification framework was built for diagnosing cytomegalovirus status from the catalog of TCR beta chain sequences. In a later analysis, TCR nucleotide sequences were compared against IMGT/GENE-DB human TR gene sequences so that V and J genes could be assigned. Using the TCRdist pipeline, a later analysis assigned CDR3 sequences along with most-parsimonious VDJ recombination scenarios. In a later analysis, each TCR beta chain was defined by its CDR3 amino acid sequence together with its V-gene family, and reads without a unique V-gene family were excluded. In a later analysis, fewer than 650 highly shared, low-generation-probability nucleotide sequences were removed to address suspected cross-contamination and a sequencing artifact. In a later analysis, a clonal expansion index for each public chain was calculated from normalized within-repertoire ranks of inferred template counts. Generation probabilities in a later analysis came from a VDJ recombination model fitted to out-of-frame rearrangements, and those results were checked against IGoR. In a later analysis, TCR-TCR, TCR-HLA and TCR-CMV co-occurrence was scored with hypergeometric tests, and a repertoire-size bias correction was applied to TCR pairs. A later analysis estimated false discovery rates by permuting HLA or CMV assignments 20 times. In a later analysis, co-occurring TCRs were grouped using DBSCAN, with TCRdist sequence similarity added in when clustering inside HLA-allele-positive subsets. Co-occurrence clustering excluded repertoires with fewer than 30,000 or more than 120,000 public chains, plus five with anomalous nucleotide sharing. This immuneACCESS table, as held by TCRdb, lists in-frame sequences with V and J called but not all clones. Of the missing ones, under half trace to an unresolved V gene in checked studies; the others have no known cause. V and J calls and clone size are as listed in that table; D and trimming were resolved from the DNA. For this sample there are about 52,000 clones; 45% to 70% appear just once. The top ten constitute about 12% of the sample.

About this clone: Its antigen is still unknown. One base away there is no much larger clone; base qualities are not given.

Points the paper makes about the study in general: In a later analysis, TCR association rates were found to vary across HLA loci, with the most associated TCRs seen for DRB1 alleles and the fewest for HLA-C alleles. In an earlier analysis of some 640 of the donors, most TCR beta V segments were observed in productive rearrangements about 87% or about 30% of the time, broadly matching IMGT annotations. Immune exposure information for the cohort was limited to CMV serostatus. In a later genetic analysis, a missense DCLRE1C variant was associated with V-gene and J-gene trimming of TCR beta chains, and the association was replicated in an independent cohort. According to a later analysis, parvovirus B19, influenza, CMV and Epstein-Barr virus appeared linked to several top co-occurrence clusters. A later analysis found that most CMV-associated TCR beta chains appeared HLA-restricted, with HLA associations seemingly driven largely by CMV exposure. The classifier was reported to diagnose cytomegalovirus status with high specificity and sensitivity in both the original cohort and the validation cohort. Compared with equally common non-associated chains, HLA-associated TCR beta chains in a later analysis were more clonally expanded and had lower generation probabilities. A further reported finding was that TCR beta sequences accurately predicted the HLA-A and HLA-B alleles for most subjects in the first cohort. The study listed 150 to 200 TCR beta chains as associated with cytomegalovirus. Correlated functional status among segregating V segments might be attributable to linkage disequilibrium, but an unknown experimental factor could not be ruled out. In vitro tests confirmed that a few of the cytomegalovirus-associated TCR beta chains recognize cytomegalovirus antigens. Assigning TCR associations to individual alleles was difficult when HLA alleles, especially DR and DQ, strongly co-occurred. The cohort was sequenced for TCR beta chains only, and without alpha or paired-chain data the features that could be detected were limited. HLA typing was unavailable for some donors at each locus, so association tests used only the typed subset. The presence/absence analyses assumed that sequencing depth was roughly uniform across donors, and that assumption may not be true. At a false discovery rate of 0.05, a later analysis linked around 17,000 TCR beta sequences to specific HLA alleles. According to the authors, the approach could potentially be generalized to other disease states and immunological phenotypes. While some public TCRs were present in many individuals, most TCR sequences turned up only very rarely across donors. Compared with the 666-donor mean, donors in an Asian-associated ancestry cluster had fewer N-insertions in productive TCRs, according to a later genetic analysis. A group of highly shared sequence variants was considered likely to be a technical artifact of the sequencing pipeline. The 87-base-pair reads could not distinguish some IMGT-functional V segments, including TRBV6-2 and TRBV6-3, so those segments were excluded. The earlier analysis of nearly 600 of the donors excluded 15 to 20 rarely observed V segments, including chromosome 9 orphons, because counts were too low.

The rearrangement combines TRBV30 with TRBJ1-5; a weak D assignment points to TRBD1 (5 bases agree). This TCR was sampled from a human donor in good health. Sequencing was performed on PBMCs. The encoded CDR3 is CAWSEGQGHQPQHF. The DNA reads as follows: TGTGCCTGGAGTGAGGGGCAGGGCCACCAGCCCCAGCATTTT.